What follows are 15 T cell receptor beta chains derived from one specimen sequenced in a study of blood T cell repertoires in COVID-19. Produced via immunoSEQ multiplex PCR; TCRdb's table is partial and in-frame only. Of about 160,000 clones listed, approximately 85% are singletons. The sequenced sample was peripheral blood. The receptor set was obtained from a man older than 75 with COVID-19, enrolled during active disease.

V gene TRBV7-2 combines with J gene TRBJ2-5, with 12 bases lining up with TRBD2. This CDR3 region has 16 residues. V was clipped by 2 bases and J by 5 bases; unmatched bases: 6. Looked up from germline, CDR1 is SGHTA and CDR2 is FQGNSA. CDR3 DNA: TGTGCCAGCAGCTTATACACTAGCGGGGGGTTGGAGACCCAGTACTTC. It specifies CASSLYTSGGLETQYF.

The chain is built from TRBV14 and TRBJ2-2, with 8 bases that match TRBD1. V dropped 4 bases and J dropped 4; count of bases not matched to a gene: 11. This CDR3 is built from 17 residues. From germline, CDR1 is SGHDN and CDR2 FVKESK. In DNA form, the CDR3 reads TGTGCCAGCAGCCTTGCCCTCGGACAGGGCCCCACCGGGGAGCTGTTTTTT. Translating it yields CASSLALGQGPTGELFF. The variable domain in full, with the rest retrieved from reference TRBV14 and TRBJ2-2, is EAGVTQFPSHSVIEKGQTVTLRCDPISGHDNLYWYRRVMGKEIKFLLHFVKESKQDESGMPNNRFLAERTGGTYSTLKVQPAELEDSGVYFCASSLALGQGPTGELFFGEGSRLTVL.

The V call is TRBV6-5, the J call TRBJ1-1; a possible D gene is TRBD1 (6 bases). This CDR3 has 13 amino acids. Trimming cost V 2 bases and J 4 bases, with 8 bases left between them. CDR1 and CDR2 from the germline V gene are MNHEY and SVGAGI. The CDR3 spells CASSYQGPTEAFF. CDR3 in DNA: TGTGCCAGCAGTTACCAGGGGCCCACTGAAGCTTTCTTT.

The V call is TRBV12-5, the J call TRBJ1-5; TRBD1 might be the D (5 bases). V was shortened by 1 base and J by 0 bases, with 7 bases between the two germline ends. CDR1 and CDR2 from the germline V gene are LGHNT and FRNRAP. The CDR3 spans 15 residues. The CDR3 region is CASGLGQYSNQPQHF. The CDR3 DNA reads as TGTGCTAGTGGTTTGGGACAGTATAGCAATCAGCCCCAGCATTTT.

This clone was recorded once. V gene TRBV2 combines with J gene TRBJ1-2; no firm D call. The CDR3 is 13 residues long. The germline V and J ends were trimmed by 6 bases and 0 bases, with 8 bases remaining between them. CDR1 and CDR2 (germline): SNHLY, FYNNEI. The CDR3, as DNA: TGTGCCAGCAGCCCACAGTCTAACTATGGCTACACCTTC. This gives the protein CASSPQSNYGYTF. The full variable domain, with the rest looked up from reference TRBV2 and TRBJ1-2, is EPEVTQTPSHQVTQMGQEVILRCVPISNHLYFYWYRQILGQKVEFLVSFYNNEISEKSEIFDDQFSVERPDGSNFTLKIRSTKLEDSAMYFCASSPQSNYGYTFGSGTRLTVV.

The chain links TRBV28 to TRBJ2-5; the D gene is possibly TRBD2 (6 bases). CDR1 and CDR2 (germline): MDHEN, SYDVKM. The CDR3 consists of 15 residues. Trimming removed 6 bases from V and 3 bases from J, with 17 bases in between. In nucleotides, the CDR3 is TGTGCCAGCAGAAACTCCGGGACTTACAAAGAGACCCAGTACTTC. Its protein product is CASRNSGTYKETQYF.

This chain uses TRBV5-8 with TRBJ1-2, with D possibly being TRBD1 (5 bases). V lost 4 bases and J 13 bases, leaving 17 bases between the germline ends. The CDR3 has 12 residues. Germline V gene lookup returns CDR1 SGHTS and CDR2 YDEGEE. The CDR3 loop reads CASSLGPGSCTF. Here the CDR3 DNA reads TGTGCCAGCAGCCTGGGACCGGGTTCCTGCACCTTC.

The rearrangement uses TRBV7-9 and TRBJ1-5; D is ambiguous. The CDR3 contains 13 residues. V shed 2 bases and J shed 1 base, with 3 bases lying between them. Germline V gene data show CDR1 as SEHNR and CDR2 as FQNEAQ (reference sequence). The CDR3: CASSLSSNQPQHF. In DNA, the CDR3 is TGTGCCAGCAGCTTAAGCAGCAATCAGCCCCAGCATTTT.

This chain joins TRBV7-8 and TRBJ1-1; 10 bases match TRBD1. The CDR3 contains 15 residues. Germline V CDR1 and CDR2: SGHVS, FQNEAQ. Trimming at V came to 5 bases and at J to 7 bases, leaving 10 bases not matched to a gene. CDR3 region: CASSPLDRGMLEAFF. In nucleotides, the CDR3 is TGTGCCAGCAGCCCATTGGACAGGGGGATGCTTGAAGCTTTCTTT.

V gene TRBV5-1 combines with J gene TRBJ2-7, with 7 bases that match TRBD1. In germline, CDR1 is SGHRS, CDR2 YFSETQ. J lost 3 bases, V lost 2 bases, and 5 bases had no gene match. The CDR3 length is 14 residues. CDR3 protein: CASSFGGQNYEQYF. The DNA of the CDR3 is TGCGCCAGCAGCTTTGGGGGACAGAACTACGAGCAGTACTTC.

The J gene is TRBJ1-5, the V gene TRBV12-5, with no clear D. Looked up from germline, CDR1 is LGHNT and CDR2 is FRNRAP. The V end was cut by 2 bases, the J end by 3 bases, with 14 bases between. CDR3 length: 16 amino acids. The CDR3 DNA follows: TGTGCTAGTGGTTTGTTAGCGGGGAGTAACAATCAGCCCCAGCATTTT. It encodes CASGLLAGSNNQPQHF.

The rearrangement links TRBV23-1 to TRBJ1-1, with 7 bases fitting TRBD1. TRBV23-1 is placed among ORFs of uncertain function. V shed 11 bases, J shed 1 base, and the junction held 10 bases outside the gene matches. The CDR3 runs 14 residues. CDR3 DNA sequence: TGCGCCCTGAGGGGGGACAGCAAGAACACTGAAGCTTTCTTT. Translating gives CALRGDSKNTEAFF.

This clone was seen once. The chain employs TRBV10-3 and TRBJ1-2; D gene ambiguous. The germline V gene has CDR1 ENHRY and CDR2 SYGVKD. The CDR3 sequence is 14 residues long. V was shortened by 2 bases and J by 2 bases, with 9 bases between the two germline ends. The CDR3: CAISEGDLNYGYTF. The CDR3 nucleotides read TGTGCCATCAGTGAGGGCGACTTAAACTATGGCTACACCTTC.

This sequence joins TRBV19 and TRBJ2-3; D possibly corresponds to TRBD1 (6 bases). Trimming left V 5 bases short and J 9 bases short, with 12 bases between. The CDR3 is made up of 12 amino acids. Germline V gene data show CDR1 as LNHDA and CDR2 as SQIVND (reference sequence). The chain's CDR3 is CASSLRDKTQYF. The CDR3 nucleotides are TGTGCCAGTAGTCTACGGGACAAGACGCAGTATTTT.

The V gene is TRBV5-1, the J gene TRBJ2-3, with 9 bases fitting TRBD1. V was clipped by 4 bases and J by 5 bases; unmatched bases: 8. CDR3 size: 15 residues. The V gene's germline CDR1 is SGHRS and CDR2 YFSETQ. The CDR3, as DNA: TGCGCCAGCAGCCCCTCCGGGACAGGGAAAGATACGCAGTATTTT. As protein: CASSPSGTGKDTQYF.